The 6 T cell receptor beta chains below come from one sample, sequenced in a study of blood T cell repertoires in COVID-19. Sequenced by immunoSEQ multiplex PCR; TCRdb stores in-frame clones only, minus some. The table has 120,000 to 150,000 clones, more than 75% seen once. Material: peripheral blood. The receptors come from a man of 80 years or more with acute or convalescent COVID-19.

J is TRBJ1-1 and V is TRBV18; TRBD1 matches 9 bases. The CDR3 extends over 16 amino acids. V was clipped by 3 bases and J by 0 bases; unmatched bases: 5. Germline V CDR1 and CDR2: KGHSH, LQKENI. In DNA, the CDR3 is TGTGCCAGCTCACCGGGGACAGGGAACTTGAACACTGAAGCTTTCTTT. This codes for CASSPGTGNLNTEAFF.

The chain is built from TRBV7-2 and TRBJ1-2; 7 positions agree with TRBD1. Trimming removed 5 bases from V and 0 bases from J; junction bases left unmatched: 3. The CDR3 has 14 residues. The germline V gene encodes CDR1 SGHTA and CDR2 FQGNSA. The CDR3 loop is CASSPGQPNYGYTF. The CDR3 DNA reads TGTGCCAGCAGCCCGGGACAGCCTAACTATGGCTACACCTTC.

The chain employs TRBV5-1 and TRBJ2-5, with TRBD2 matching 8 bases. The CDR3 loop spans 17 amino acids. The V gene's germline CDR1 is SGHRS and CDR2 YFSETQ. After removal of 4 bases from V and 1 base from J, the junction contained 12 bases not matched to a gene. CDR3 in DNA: TGCGCCAGCAGCCCACGCGGCGGGAGGAATATCCAAGAGACCCAGTACTTC. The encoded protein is CASSPRGGRNIQETQYF. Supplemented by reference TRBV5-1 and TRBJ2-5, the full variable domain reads KAGVTQTPRYLIKTRGQQVTLSCSPISGHRSVSWYQQTPGQGLQFLFEYFSETQRNKGNFPGRFSGRQFSNSRSEMNVSTLELGDSALYLCASSPRGGRNIQETQYFGPGTRLLVL.

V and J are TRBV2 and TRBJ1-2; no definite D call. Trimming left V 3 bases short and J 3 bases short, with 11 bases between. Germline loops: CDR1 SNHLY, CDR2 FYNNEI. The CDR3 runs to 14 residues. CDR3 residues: CASSEPPGDYGYTF. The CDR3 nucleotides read TGTGCCAGCAGTGAGCCTCCCGGGGACTATGGCTACACCTTC.

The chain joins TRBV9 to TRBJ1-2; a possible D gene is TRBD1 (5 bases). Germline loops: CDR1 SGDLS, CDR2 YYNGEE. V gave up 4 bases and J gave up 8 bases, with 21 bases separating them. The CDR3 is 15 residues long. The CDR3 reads CASSPPGKQVGGYTF. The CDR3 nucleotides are TGTGCCAGCAGCCCTCCAGGGAAACAGGTTGGCGGCTACACCTTC. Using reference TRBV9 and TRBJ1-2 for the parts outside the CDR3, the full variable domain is DSGVTQTPKHLITATGQRVTLRCSPRSGDLSVYWYQQSLDQGLQFLIQYYNGEERAKGNILERFSAQQFPDLHSELNLSSLELGDSALYFCASSPPGKQVGGYTFGSGTRLTVV.

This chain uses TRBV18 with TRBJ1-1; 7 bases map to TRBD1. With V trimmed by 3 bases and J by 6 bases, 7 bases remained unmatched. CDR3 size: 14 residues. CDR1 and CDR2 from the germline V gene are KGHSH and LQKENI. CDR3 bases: TGTGCCAGCTCACCCAACAGGGGAAGGGCTGAAGCTTTCTTT. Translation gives CASSPNRGRAEAFF.